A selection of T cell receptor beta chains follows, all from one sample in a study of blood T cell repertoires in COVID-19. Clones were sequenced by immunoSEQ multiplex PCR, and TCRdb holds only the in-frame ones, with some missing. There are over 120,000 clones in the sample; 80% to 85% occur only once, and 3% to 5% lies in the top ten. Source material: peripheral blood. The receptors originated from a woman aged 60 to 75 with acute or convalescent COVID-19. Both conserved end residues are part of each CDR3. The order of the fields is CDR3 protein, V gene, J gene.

CASSKPPGLAGYEQYF	TRBV21-1	TRBJ2-7
CASSEGPGGWTEAFF	TRBV6-1	TRBJ1-1
CASSLNGHQPQHF	TRBV4-1	TRBJ1-5
CASKVQGAGEQFF	TRBV2	TRBJ2-1
CASSLGQTYEQYF	TRBV11-3	TRBJ2-7
CASSPGTLSGNTIYF	TRBV18	TRBJ1-3
CASSKDRLNTEAFF	TRBV5-1	TRBJ1-1
CAIGLLYEQYF	TRBV10-3	TRBJ2-7
CASSEMGRHLWGAGELFF	TRBV6-1	TRBJ2-2
CASSHDGLALSYNEQFF	TRBV3-1/TRBV3-2	TRBJ2-1